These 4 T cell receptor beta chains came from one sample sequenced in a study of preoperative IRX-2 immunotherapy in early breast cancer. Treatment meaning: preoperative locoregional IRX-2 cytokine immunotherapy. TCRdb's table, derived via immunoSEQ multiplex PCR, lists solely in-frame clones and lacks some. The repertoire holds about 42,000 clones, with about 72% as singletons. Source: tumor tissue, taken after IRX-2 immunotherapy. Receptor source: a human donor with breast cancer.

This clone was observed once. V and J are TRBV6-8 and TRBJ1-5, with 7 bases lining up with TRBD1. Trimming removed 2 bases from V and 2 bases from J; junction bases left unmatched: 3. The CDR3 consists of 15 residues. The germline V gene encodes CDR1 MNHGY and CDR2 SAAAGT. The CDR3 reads CASSYGQGGNQPQHF. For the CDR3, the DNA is TGTGCCAGCAGTTACGGGCAGGGGGGCAATCAGCCCCAGCATTTT.

This CDR3 reads CASSLVGLAVNNEQFF. CDR3 DNA sequence: TGCGCCAGCAGCTTGGTTGGACTAGCGGTTAACAATGAGCAGTTCTTC. The chain has TRBV5-1 and TRBJ2-1; TRBD2 matches at 10 bases. J gave up 5 bases and V 0 bases, and 5 bases lay outside the gene matches. Germline assignment: CDR1 SGHRS and CDR2 YFSETQ. This CDR3 has 16 amino acids. Filled out from reference TRBV5-1 and TRBJ2-1, the complete variable domain reads KAGVTQTPRYLIKTRGQQVTLSCSPISGHRSVSWYQQTPGQGLQFLFEYFSETQRNKGNFPGRFSGRQFSNSRSEMNVSTLELGDSALYLCASSLVGLAVNNEQFFGPGTRLTVL.

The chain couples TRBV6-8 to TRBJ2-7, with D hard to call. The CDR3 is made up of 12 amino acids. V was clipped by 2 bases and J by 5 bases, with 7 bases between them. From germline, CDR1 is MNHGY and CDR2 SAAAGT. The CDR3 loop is CASSYPPNEQYF. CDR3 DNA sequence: TGTGCCAGCAGTTACCCCCCGAACGAGCAGTACTTC.

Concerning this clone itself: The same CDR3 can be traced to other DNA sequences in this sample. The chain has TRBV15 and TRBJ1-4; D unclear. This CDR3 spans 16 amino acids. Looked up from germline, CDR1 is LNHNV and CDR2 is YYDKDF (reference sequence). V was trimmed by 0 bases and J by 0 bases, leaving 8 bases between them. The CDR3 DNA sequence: TGTGCCACCAGCAGAGATAGGACTGCAACTAATGAAAAACTGTTTTTT. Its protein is CATSRDRTATNEKLFF.